The source of this T cell receptor (beta chain) is a study of T cell repertoires in cytomegalovirus infection. This clonotype was seen a few times. Its antigen is currently unknown. In TCRdb, the reads were re-called with MiXCR into one record per CDR3 protein. The table shows 600,000 to 700,000 distinct CDR3 sequences, with roughly a third occurring only once. This CDR3 contains 12 residues. Trimming took 2 bases from V and 8 from J, leaving 9 bases between them. Germline CDR1 is SQVTM and CDR2 is ANQGSEA. The sequence was collected from a human donor in good health (CMV status not recorded). Some clones in this sample may be carry-over from other donors' samples. J is TRBJ2-2 and V is TRBV29-1; D remains ambiguous. Sequencing used cultured PBMCs, obtained from culture after CMV antigen stimulation. CDR3 in amino acids: CSVENNGGELFF. The CDR3, as DNA: TGCAGCGTTGAAAATAACGGGGGGGAGCTGTTTTTT.